One TCR beta chain is described in this entry. Its antigen is unknown. The data were obtained in a study of monozygotic twins with inflammatory bowel disease. The RNA usage for each TCR library was roughly 3,300 ng of total RNA. The template switching step added UMIs that contained a 6-nucleotide sample barcode. TCRdb reanalyzed the 5' RACE reads, giving one entry per CDR3 protein sequence and no DNA. Its clone listing holds about 380,000 distinct CDR3 sequences. The CDR3 runs to 15 residues. In germline, CDR1 is MNHEY, CDR2 SVGEGT. The authors isolated total RNA from whole blood without sorting T cells. Regarding the study as a whole: Lower TCRbeta diversity (inverse Simpson) was seen in IBD patients than in healthy co-twins.

The genes are TRBV6-2 or TRBV6-3 and TRBJ1-5; TCRdb's assignment of TRBD1 cannot be checked, as there is no DNA. The clonotype was recovered from a human donor with ulcerative colitis or Crohn's disease, or a healthy co-twin of an affected twin (not recorded which). Material: blood. CDR3 sequence: CATRWDRGLGQPQHF.